This record covers a single T cell receptor (beta chain). Additional DNA sequences in this sample encode the identical CDR3. This entry comes from a study of shared clonotypes between healthy human individuals. There are 13 residues in the CDR3. Germline V lookup: CDR1 LNHDA, CDR2 SQIVND (reference sequence). The ends were cut back, 5 bases at V and 1 base at J, with 9 bases in the middle. The deep-level immunoSEQ assay was used. Splitting of each subset's genomic DNA was done evenly across several immunoSEQ plates. The assay was immunoSEQ multiplex PCR, and TCRdb's table has in-frame clones only and misses some. The data show some 2.1 million clones, 85% to 95% seen once. CD8 cells classed as naive were CD45RO-negative and positively selected for CCR7, excluding terminally differentiated effector memory CD45RA+ cells.

The V gene is TRBV19, the J gene TRBJ2-7; tentatively, D is TRBD1 (6 bases). The receptor's source is a man aged 18-30 years in good health. The sample taken for sequencing was naive CD8+ T cells sorted from blood. The CDR3 DNA sequence: TGTGCCAGTAGTCTCACAGGGTCCTACGAGCAGTACTTC. It translates to CASSLTGSYEQYF.